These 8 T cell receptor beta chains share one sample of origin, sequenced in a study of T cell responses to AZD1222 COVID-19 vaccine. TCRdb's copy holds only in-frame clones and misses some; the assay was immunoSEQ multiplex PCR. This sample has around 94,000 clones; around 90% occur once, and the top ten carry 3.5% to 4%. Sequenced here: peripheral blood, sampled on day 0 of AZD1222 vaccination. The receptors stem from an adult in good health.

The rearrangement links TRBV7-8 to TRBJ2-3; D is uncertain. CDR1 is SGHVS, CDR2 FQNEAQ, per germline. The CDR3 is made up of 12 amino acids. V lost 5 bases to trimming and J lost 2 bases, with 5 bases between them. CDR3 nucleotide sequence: TGTGCCAGCAGCCCTAACACAGATACGCAGTATTTT. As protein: CASSPNTDTQYF.

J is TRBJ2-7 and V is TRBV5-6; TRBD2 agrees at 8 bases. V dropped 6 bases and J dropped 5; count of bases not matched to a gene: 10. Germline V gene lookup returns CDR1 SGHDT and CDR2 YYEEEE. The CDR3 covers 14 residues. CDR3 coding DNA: TGTGCCAGCACCCCCCGGGGGGGGCTGAACGAGCAGTACTTC. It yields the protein CASTPRGGLNEQYF.

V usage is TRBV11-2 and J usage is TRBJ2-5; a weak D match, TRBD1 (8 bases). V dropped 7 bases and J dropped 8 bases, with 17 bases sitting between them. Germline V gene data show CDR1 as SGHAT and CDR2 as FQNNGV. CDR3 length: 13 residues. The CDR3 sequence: CASTPQGEGTQYF. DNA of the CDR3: TGTGCCAGCACTCCACAGGGGGAGGGAACCCAGTACTTC.

For the CDR3, the DNA is TGCGCCAGCATGCGGACAGGGGCAACCTACAATGAGCAGTTCTTC. Residues: CASMRTGATYNEQFF. The chain joins TRBV10-1 to TRBJ2-1; TRBD1 matches at 9 bases. J was trimmed by 2 bases and V by 7 bases; bases with no gene match: 6. Per germline, CDR1 WNHNN and CDR2 SYGVQD (reference sequence). CDR3 size: 15 residues.

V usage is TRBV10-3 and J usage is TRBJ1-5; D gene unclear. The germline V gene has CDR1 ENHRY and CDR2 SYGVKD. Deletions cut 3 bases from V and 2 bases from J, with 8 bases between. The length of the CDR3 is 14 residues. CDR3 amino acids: CAISDAEGNQPQHF. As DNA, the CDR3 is TGTGCCATCAGTGATGCCGAGGGCAATCAGCCCCAGCATTTT.

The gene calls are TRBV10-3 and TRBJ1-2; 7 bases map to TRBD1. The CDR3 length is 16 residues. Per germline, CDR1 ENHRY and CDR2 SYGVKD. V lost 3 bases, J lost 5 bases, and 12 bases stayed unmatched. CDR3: CAISDPPGQNSYGYTF. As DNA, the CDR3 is TGTGCCATCAGTGACCCCCCGGGACAGAACTCGTATGGCTACACCTTC.

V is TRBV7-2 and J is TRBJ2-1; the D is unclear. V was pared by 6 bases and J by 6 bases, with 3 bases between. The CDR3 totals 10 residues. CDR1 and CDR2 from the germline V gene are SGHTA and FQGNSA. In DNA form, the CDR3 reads TGTGCCAGCAGTTCCAATGAGCAGTTCTTC. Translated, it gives CASSSNEQFF.

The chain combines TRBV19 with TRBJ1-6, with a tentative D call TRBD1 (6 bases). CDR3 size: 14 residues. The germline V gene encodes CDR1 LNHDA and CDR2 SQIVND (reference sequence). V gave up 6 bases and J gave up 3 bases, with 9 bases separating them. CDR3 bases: TGTGCCAGTAGGACGGACAGCTATAATTCACCCCTCCACTTT. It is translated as CASRTDSYNSPLHF.